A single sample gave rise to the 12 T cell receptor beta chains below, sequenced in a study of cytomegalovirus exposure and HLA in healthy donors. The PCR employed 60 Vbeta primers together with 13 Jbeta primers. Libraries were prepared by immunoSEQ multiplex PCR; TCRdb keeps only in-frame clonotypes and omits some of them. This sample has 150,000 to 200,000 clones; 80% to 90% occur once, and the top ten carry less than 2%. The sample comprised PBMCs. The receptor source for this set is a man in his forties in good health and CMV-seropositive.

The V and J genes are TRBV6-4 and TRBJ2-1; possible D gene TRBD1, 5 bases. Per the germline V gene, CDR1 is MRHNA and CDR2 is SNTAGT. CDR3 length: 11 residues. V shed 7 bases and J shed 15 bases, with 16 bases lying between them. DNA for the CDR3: TGTGCCAGCACTCACCAGGGTATGCCGTTCTTC. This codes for CASTHQGMPFF.

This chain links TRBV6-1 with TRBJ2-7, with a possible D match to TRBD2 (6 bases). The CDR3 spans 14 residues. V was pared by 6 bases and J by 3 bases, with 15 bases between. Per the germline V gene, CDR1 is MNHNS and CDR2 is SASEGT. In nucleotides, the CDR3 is TGTGCCAGCAGCGTTAGCGGTTACCTCTACGAGCAGTACTTC. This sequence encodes CASSVSGYLYEQYF.

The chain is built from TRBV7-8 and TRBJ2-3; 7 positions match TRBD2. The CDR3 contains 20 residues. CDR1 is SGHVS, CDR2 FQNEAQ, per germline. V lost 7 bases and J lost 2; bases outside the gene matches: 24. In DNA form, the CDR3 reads TGTGCCAGCACCCCTAGGGCGGGAGTGGCGGGTATGGTACCCACAGATACGCAGTATTTT. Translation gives CASTPRAGVAGMVPTDTQYF.

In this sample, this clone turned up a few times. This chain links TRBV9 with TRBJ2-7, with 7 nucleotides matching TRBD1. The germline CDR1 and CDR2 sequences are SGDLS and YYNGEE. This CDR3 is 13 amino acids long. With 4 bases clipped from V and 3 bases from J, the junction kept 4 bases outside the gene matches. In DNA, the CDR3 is TGTGCCAGCAGCCCGACAGGGTTCTACGAGCAGTACTTC. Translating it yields CASSPTGFYEQYF.

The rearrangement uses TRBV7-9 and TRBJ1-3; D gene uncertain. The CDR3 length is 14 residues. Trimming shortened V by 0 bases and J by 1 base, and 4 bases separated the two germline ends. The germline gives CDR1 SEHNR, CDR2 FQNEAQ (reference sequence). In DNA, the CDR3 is TGTGCCAGCAGCTTAGCGAGGTCTGGAAACACCATATATTTT. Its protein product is CASSLARSGNTIYF.

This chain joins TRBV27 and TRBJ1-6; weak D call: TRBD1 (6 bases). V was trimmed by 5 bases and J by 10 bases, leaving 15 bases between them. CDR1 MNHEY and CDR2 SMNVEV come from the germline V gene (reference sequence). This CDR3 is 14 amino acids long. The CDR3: CASSPGARASPLHF. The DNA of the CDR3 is TGTGCCAGCAGTCCAGGGGCCAGGGCCTCACCCCTCCACTTT.

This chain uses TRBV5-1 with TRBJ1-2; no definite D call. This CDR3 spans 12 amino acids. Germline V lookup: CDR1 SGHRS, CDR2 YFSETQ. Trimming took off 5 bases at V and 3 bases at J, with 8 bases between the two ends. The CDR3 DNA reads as TGCGCCAGCAGTAGAGAGGACTATGGCTACACCTTC. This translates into CASSREDYGYTF. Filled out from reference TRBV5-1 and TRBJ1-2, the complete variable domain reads KAGVTQTPRYLIKTRGQQVTLSCSPISGHRSVSWYQQTPGQGLQFLFEYFSETQRNKGNFPGRFSGRQFSNSRSEMNVSTLELGDSALYLCASSREDYGYTFGSGTRLTVV.

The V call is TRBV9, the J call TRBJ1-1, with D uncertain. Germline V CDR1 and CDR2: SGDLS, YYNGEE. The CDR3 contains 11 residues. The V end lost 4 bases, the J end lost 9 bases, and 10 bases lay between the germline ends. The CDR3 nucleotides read TGTGCCAGCAGCCCGAGGTTAAAAGCTTTCTTT. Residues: CASSPRLKAFF.

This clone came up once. The CDR3 sequence is CASSQELASSYEQYF. For the CDR3, the DNA is TGTGCCAGCAGCCAAGAGCTAGCGTCCTCCTACGAGCAGTACTTC. The V call is TRBV4-2, the J call TRBJ2-7; possibly TRBD2 for D (6 bases). There are 15 residues in the CDR3. Trimming took 0 bases from V and 0 from J, leaving 9 bases between them. From germline, CDR1 is LGHNA and CDR2 YNFKEQ.

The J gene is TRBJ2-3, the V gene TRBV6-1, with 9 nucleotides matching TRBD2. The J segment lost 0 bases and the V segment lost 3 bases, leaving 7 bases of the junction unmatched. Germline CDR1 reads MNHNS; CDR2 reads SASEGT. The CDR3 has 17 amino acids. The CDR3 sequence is CASSELAGATSTDTQYF. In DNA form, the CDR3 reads TGTGCCAGCAGTGAGTTAGCGGGAGCGACTAGCACAGATACGCAGTATTTT.

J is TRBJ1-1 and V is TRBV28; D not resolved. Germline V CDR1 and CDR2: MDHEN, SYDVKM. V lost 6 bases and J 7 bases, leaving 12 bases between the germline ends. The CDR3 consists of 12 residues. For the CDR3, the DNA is TGTGCCAGCAGGTCCGACAAGAATGAAGCTTTCTTT. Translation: CASRSDKNEAFF.

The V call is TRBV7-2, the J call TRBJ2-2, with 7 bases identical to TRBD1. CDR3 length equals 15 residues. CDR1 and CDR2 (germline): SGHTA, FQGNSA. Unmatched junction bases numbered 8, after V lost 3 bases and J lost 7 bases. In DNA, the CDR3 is TGTGCCAGCAGCTTTCAAGGGGGCGTTAGCGGGGAGCTGTTTTTT. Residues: CASSFQGGVSGELFF.